What follows describes a single TCR beta chain. This entry is derived from a study of blood T cell repertoires in COVID-19. CDR3 length: 14 amino acids. CDR1 and CDR2 from the germline V gene are SGHRS and YFSETQ. The V gene end was trimmed by 0 bases and the J gene end by 8 bases; junction bases not matched to a gene: 8. Using immunoSEQ multiplex PCR, the repertoire was profiled, and TCRdb retains in-frame clones only, with some absent. The data contain around 280,000 clones, about 82% of them singletons. This clonotype originated in a woman between 50 and 59 years old with active or convalescent COVID-19. Sequencing was performed on peripheral blood. The J gene is TRBJ2-7, the V gene TRBV5-1; 7 bases map to TRBD2. CDR3 bases: TGCGCCAGCAGCTTGGGAACCGCCGGGGGGAAGCAGTACTTC. This codes for CASSLGTAGGKQYF.